These 10 T cell receptor beta chains were sequenced from one sample in a study of T-cell reconstitution after alpha-beta-depleted transplantation in children. Preparing the TCRbeta library involved the use of unique molecular identifiers. One entry per CDR3 protein results from TCRdb running MiXCR on the PCR reads. The sample holds 450,000 to 550,000 distinct CDR3 sequences, approximately 10% seen once. The sample was PBMCs, mostly from graft donor cells, taken 180 days after TCRalphabeta/CD19-depleted stem cell transplant. The origin of the receptors is a female patient aged 2-15 years who had a stem cell transplant for aplastic anemia, so the T cells may come from the graft donor.

This chain connects TRBV7-9 to TRBJ1-2; D unresolved. CDR3 size: 13 residues. The V gene's germline CDR1 is SEHNR and CDR2 FQNEAQ (reference sequence). Trimming removed 3 bases at V and 8 bases at J, with 13 bases between. CDR3 in amino acids: CASSFRTEGGYTF. DNA of the CDR3: TGTGCCAGCAGCTTCAGGACGGAGGGCGGCTACACCTTC.

The chain combines TRBV20-1 with TRBJ2-6, with D perhaps assigned TRBD1 or TRBD2 (5 bases each). Trimming shortened V by 2 bases and J by 1 base, and 12 bases separated the two germline ends. The CDR3 spans 16 residues. The germline gives CDR1 DFQATT, CDR2 SNEGSKA (reference sequence). The CDR3, as DNA: TGCAGTGCTAGAAAAGGGACGAAATCTGGGGCCAACGTCCTGACTTTC. Translating it yields CSARKGTKSGANVLTF.

The V gene is TRBV7-8, the J gene TRBJ2-7, with D maybe TRBD1 (5 bases). The CDR3 is made up of 15 amino acids. Germline-derived CDR1 and CDR2 are SGHVS and FQNEAQ. Between the trimmed V and J ends, which lost 1 base and 0 bases, there was a span of 10 bases. CDR3 sequence: CASSLGSGLSYEQYF. DNA for the CDR3: TGTGCCAGCAGCTTAGGTTCAGGGCTCTCCTACGAGCAGTACTTC.

The rearrangement uses TRBV7-2 and TRBJ1-5, with D maybe TRBD1 (6 bases). Between the trimmed V and J ends, which lost 1 base and 9 bases, there was a span of 10 bases. The CDR3 loop spans 13 amino acids. Germline lookup yields CDR1 SGHTA and CDR2 FQGNSA. CDR3 nucleotides: TGTGCCAGCAGCTTAGTTCAGGGGCGGCCCCAGCATTTT. Amino acids: CASSLVQGRPQHF.

This clonotype was picked up many times. The rearrangement uses TRBV7-2 and TRBJ2-3, with 11 bases aligning to TRBD2. CDR1 is SGHTA, CDR2 FQGNSA, per germline. The V gene end was trimmed by 4 bases and the J gene end by 13 bases; junction bases not matched to a gene: 10. The CDR3 covers 14 residues. DNA for the CDR3: TGTGCCAGCAGCTCACTAGCGGGAGAGGGTTTGAAGTATTTT. Translated, it gives CASSSLAGEGLKYF.

This clonotype was seen only a few times. The rearrangement links TRBV25-1 to TRBJ1-2, with D perhaps matching TRBD1 (5 bases). The CDR3 runs 13 residues. V shed 5 bases and J shed 6 bases, with 13 bases lying between them. Germline-derived CDR1 and CDR2 are MGHDK and SYGVNS. As DNA, the CDR3 is TGTGCCAGCAGTTCTCAGGACAACCATGGCTACACCTTC. It encodes CASSSQDNHGYTF.

Details on this clonotype: This may be a read error, as it is one base from a much larger clone. The rearrangement uses TRBV20-1 and TRBJ2-3; 13 bases match TRBD2. V lost 6 bases and J lost 8; bases outside the gene matches: 11. Looked up from germline, CDR1 is DFQATT and CDR2 is SNEGSKA (reference sequence). This CDR3 is 15 amino acids long. CDR3 in amino acids: CSACGLAGAPVTQYF. DNA of the CDR3: TGCAGTGCATGCGGACTAGCGGGAGCCCCAGTTACGCAGTATTTT.

This clonotype has a handful of counts. This chain uses TRBV7-9 with TRBJ2-7, with D possibly being TRBD1 (5 bases). Looked up from germline, CDR1 is SEHNR and CDR2 is FQNEAQ (reference sequence). This CDR3 is built from 14 residues. The V end lost 5 bases, the J end lost 5 bases, and 16 bases lay between the germline ends. This chain's CDR3 is CASSRGQGTHEQYV. Written as DNA, the CDR3 is TGTGCCAGCAGCCGTGGGCAGGGTACTCACGAGCAGTACGTC.

This clonotype has just a few counts. V and J are TRBV5-6 and TRBJ2-7; a weak D match, TRBD1 (6 bases). The CDR3 has 13 residues. Trimming took off 2 bases at V and 2 bases at J, with 8 bases between the two ends. Germline CDR1 reads SGHDT; CDR2 reads YYEEEE. Here the CDR3 DNA reads TGTGCCAGCAGCTTTACAGGGACCTACGAGCAGTACTTC. Amino acid sequence: CASSFTGTYEQYF.

In this sample, this clonotype turned up a few times. The V and J genes are TRBV9 and TRBJ2-6; 7 bases align to TRBD2. J lost 0 bases, V lost 4 bases, and 10 bases had no gene match. Germline values: CDR1 SGDLS, CDR2 YYNGEE. The CDR3 sequence is 18 residues long. CDR3 in DNA: TGTGCCAGCAGCCCAGAGGCTAGCGGTAGCTCTGGGGCCAACGTCCTGACTTTC. Translation gives CASSPEASGSSGANVLTF.